The 17 T cell receptor beta chains below were found in one sample sequenced in a study of human T cells and chemical hapten exposure. TCRdb reanalysed the RACE reads using MiXCR and keeps one entry per CDR3 protein. The sample carries about 94,000 distinct CDR3 sequences, 7.5% to 10% recorded once. Time point defined: patch test 2, 6 weeks after DPC sensitization. Described treatment: therapeutic diphenylcyclopropenone sensitization with weekly scalp DPC. Sequenced here: whole blood, sampled in connection with sensitization to the hapten diphenylcyclopropenone (DPC). Every receptor here comes from a woman aged 40 to 55 with alopecia areata. Some clones in this sample may be carry-over from other donors' samples.

V usage is TRBV27 and J usage is TRBJ2-1, with 7 bases that match TRBD2. CDR1 and CDR2 (germline): MNHEY, SMNVEV (reference sequence). The CDR3 covers 17 residues. J lost 4 bases, V lost 5 bases, and 14 bases had no gene match. The CDR3: CASSPPFSGNLYNEQFF. The CDR3 DNA reads as TGTGCCAGCAGTCCACCTTTCAGCGGGAACCTTTACAATGAGCAGTTCTTC.

This sequence joins TRBV27 and TRBJ1-1, with D unclear. Germline-derived CDR1 and CDR2 are MNHEY and SMNVEV (reference sequence). The CDR3 contains 12 residues. V was shortened by 8 bases and J by 5 bases, with 12 bases between the two germline ends. This CDR3 is CASGTAGTEAFF. The CDR3 bases are TGTGCCAGCGGAACAGCAGGTACTGAAGCTTTCTTT.

The chain recombines TRBV28 with TRBJ1-2; D not certain. CDR3 length: 11 residues. V lost 5 bases to trimming and J lost 8 bases, with 9 bases between them. The germline V gene encodes CDR1 MDHEN and CDR2 SYDVKM. In DNA form, the CDR3 reads TGTGCCAGCAGTCTCCAATACGGCTACACCTTC. Amino acids: CASSLQYGYTF.

This clonotype has a handful of counts. The chain couples TRBV29-1 to TRBJ1-6; a weak D match, TRBD1 (5 bases). The CDR3 loop spans 15 amino acids. Per germline, CDR1 SQVTM and CDR2 ANQGSEA. V was pared by 4 bases and J by 10 bases, with 20 bases between. For the CDR3, the DNA is TGCAGCGTTGCCGGCGGCCAGGGAGTCGGCTCACCCCTCCACTTT. Protein: CSVAGGQGVGSPLHF.

This clonotype was counted many times. The V gene is TRBV3-1, the J gene TRBJ2-4; 9 bases are shared with TRBD2. With V trimmed by 4 bases and J by 8 bases, 9 bases remained unmatched. Germline V CDR1 and CDR2: LGHDT, YNNKEL (reference sequence). The CDR3 runs 15 residues. The CDR3 DNA sequence: TGTGCCAGCAGCCGGAGGGTAGTAGCGGGAGACATTCAGTACTTC. It specifies CASSRRVVAGDIQYF. The entire variable domain, with the rest obtained from reference TRBV3-1 and TRBJ2-4, is as follows: DTAVSQTPKYLVTQMGNDKSIKCEQNLGHDTMYWYKQDSKKFLKIMFSYNNKELIINETVPNRFSPKSPDKAHLNLHINSLELGDSAVYFCASSRRVVAGDIQYFGAGTRLSVL.

The V call is TRBV19, the J call TRBJ2-1; 11 nucleotides line up with TRBD2. The trim removed 5 bases at V and 6 bases at J, leaving 9 bases unmatched. Per germline, CDR1 LNHDA and CDR2 SQIVND (reference sequence). This CDR3 is built from 16 residues. The chain's CDR3 is CASSPPTLAGANEQFF. DNA of the CDR3: TGTGCCAGTAGTCCCCCGACACTAGCGGGAGCCAATGAGCAGTTCTTC.

This clonotype was seen ten or more times. The chain links TRBV10-3 to TRBJ1-4, with TRBD1 matching over 7 bases. This CDR3 spans 14 amino acids. The V gene end was trimmed by 4 bases and the J gene end by 4 bases; junction bases not matched to a gene: 3. Germline loops: CDR1 ENHRY, CDR2 SYGVKD. The CDR3 reads CAISGTGLNEKLFF. The DNA for the CDR3 is TGTGCCATCAGTGGGACAGGCCTTAATGAAAAACTGTTTTTT.

J is TRBJ2-7 and V is TRBV6-6; 7 bases match TRBD1. This CDR3 has 14 residues. CDR1 and CDR2 (germline): MNHNY, SVGAGI (reference sequence). With 6 bases clipped from V and 0 bases from J, the junction kept 5 bases outside the gene matches. CDR3 in DNA: TGTGCCAGCAGAATACCAGGGGGCTCCTACGAGCAGTACTTC. Amino acid sequence: CASRIPGGSYEQYF.

A few counts support this clonotype. The chain carries TRBV5-5 and TRBJ2-7, with 12 bases fitting TRBD1. Trimming removed 4 bases from V and 5 bases from J; junction bases left unmatched: 4. Germline CDR1 SGHKS, CDR2 YYEKEE (reference sequence). CDR3 size: 14 residues. The CDR3 protein is CASSLGTGGDEQYF. CDR3 nucleotides: TGTGCCAGCAGCCTGGGGACAGGGGGCGACGAGCAGTACTTC.

The sample holds a few counts of this clonotype. The rearrangement uses TRBV7-2 and TRBJ2-3; D is uncertain. CDR1 is SGHTA, CDR2 FQGNSA, per germline. The ends were cut back, 5 bases at V and 0 bases at J, with 6 bases in the middle. The CDR3 has 13 residues. CDR3 amino acids: CASSATSTDTQYF. Here the CDR3 DNA reads TGTGCCAGCAGCGCAACTAGCACAGATACGCAGTATTTT.

In its sample, this clonotype was seen a few times. The chain couples TRBV5-4 to TRBJ2-4; 10 bases agree with TRBD1. Germline V lookup: CDR1 SGHNT, CDR2 YYREEE (reference sequence). The CDR3 consists of 16 residues. Trimming at V came to 2 bases and at J to 6 bases, leaving 8 bases not matched to a gene. CDR3 nucleotide sequence: TGTGCCAGCAGCTTCCGGACGGGACAGGGGTTAAACATTCAGTACTTC. Amino acid sequence: CASSFRTGQGLNIQYF.

CDR3 sequence reads: CASSLPFLGSAYEQYF. The CDR3 nucleotides read TGCGCCAGCAGCCTTCCTTTTTTAGGTTCGGCCTACGAGCAGTACTTC. V is TRBV4-1 and J is TRBJ2-7, with D unclear. Germline V gives CDR1 MGHRA, CDR2 YSYEKL. Trimming cost V 4 bases and J 2 bases, with 18 bases left between them. The CDR3 consists of 16 residues.

The chain has TRBV30 and TRBJ2-7; 13 positions agree with TRBD2. The length of the CDR3 is 14 residues. V trimming: 4 bases; J trimming: 7 bases; junction bases outside the gene matches: 7. Germline CDR1 and CDR2: GTSNPN and SVGIG (reference sequence). CDR3 region: CAWTGTSGVKEQYF. CDR3 sequence (DNA): TGTGCCTGGACCGGGACTAGCGGGGTGAAGGAGCAGTACTTC.

V is TRBV19 and J is TRBJ1-6; 8 bases are a match to TRBD1. CDR1 and CDR2 (germline): LNHDA, SQIVND (reference sequence). V dropped 5 bases and J dropped 11; count of bases not matched to a gene: 8. CDR3 length: 14 residues. The CDR3: CASSPRQGSTPLHF. DNA for the CDR3: TGTGCCAGTAGTCCTCGACAGGGGAGTACACCCCTCCACTTT. Combining the CDR3 with reference TRBV19 and TRBJ1-6 gives the whole variable domain DGGITQSPKYLFRKEGQNVTLSCEQNLNHDAMYWYRQDPGQGLRLIYYSQIVNDFQKGDIAEGYSVSREKKESFPLTVTSAQKNPTAFYLCASSPRQGSTPLHFGNGTRLTVT.

This clonotype is categorized as medium-sized. The chain uses TRBV7-9 and TRBJ2-5; 9 positions match TRBD1. The germline gives CDR1 SEHNR, CDR2 FQNEAQ (reference sequence). The CDR3 length is 16 residues. V lost 4 bases, J lost 4 bases, and 10 bases stayed unmatched. Written as DNA, the CDR3 is TGTGCCAGCAGCTCCCCCCTCACAGGGGGCGGAGAGACCCAGTACTTC. Amino acids: CASSSPLTGGGETQYF. Full variable domain (missing parts from reference TRBV7-9 and TRBJ2-5): DTGVSQNPRHKITKRGQNVTFRCDPISEHNRLYWYRQTLGQGPEFLTYFQNEAQLEKSRLLSDRFSAERPKGSFSTLEIQRTEQGDSAMYLCASSSPLTGGGETQYFGPGTRLLVL.

As DNA, the CDR3 is TGTGCCACCAGCAGAGATCGCCCAGATACGCAGTATTTT. Protein sequence: CATSRDRPDTQYF. J is TRBJ2-3 and V is TRBV15; D uncertain. The germline CDR1 and CDR2 sequences are LNHNV and YYDKDF (reference sequence). CDR3 length equals 13 residues. Trimming cost V 0 bases and J 4 bases, with 5 bases left between them.

This clonotype has at least ten counts. The DNA is omitted, as the CDR3 cannot be located on it reliably, and the CDR3 follows TCRdb's listing. This chain uses TRBV2 with TRBJ1-5; TRBD1, as called in the table, went unchecked against the DNA. The CDR3 is 16 residues long, ends included. Germline assignment: CDR1 SNHLY and CDR2 FYNNEI. The CDR3 is CASSTSRQGGNQPQHF.